The next 21 T cell receptor beta chains were all read from a single sample in a study of T cell responses to AZD1222 COVID-19 vaccine. Assay used: immunoSEQ multiplex PCR; TCRdb lists only in-frame clones, some missing. The repertoire has roughly 120,000 clones, roughly 90% of them found once; the top ten carry 15%. The sequenced sample was peripheral blood, obtained 28 days after the second AZD1222 dose. The receptors stem from an adult who received the AZD1222 COVID-19 vaccine.

The CDR3, as DNA: TGTGCCAGCAGCCCCATAGGGGGGCGTGGAGGCTACACCTTC. Encoded protein: CASSPIGGRGGYTF. The V call is TRBV7-8, the J call TRBJ1-2, with a tentative D call TRBD1 (6 bases). The CDR3 is made up of 14 amino acids. Germline V lookup: CDR1 SGHVS, CDR2 FQNEAQ. Trimming pared 5 bases from V and 8 bases from J, leaving 18 bases between.

This clone was detected only once. The chain couples TRBV7-9 to TRBJ1-1; D unclear. CDR1 is SEHNR and CDR2 is FQNEAQ in the germline V gene (reference sequence). The CDR3 runs to 13 residues. Trimming shortened V by 5 bases and J by 11 bases, and 18 bases separated the two germline ends. The CDR3 DNA reads TGTGCCAGCAGCCCCCCAGCTGGTCCCTGGGCTTTCTTT. Its protein is CASSPPAGPWAFF.

Only one count was recorded for this clone. The chain employs TRBV5-1 and TRBJ2-5; 7 bases align to TRBD1. The CDR3 contains 14 residues. J was trimmed by 1 base and V by 4 bases; bases with no gene match: 4. CDR1 and CDR2 (germline): SGHRS, YFSETQ. The CDR3 sequence is CASSVGQTQETQYF. The CDR3 region has the DNA TGCGCCAGCAGCGTGGGACAGACCCAAGAGACCCAGTACTTC.

The chain uses TRBV2 and TRBJ2-2; 7 nucleotides align to TRBD2. In germline, CDR1 is SNHLY, CDR2 FYNNEI. The CDR3 length is 15 residues. J gave up 6 bases and V 2 bases, and 6 bases lay outside the gene matches. In DNA, the CDR3 is TGTGCCAGCAGTGAAAGTGGGAGGGCCGCCGGGGAGCTGTTTTTT. Amino acid sequence: CASSESGRAAGELFF.

This clone has more than one count but fewer than ten. The V and J genes are TRBV15 and TRBJ1-4; unclear D gene. The CDR3 totals 13 residues. Trimming took off 8 bases at V and 1 base at J, with 8 bases between the two ends. Germline-derived CDR1 and CDR2 are LNHNV and YYDKDF (reference sequence). Here the CDR3 DNA reads TGTGCCACCCAATGGGGAACTAATGAAAAACTGTTTTTT. This translates into CATQWGTNEKLFF.

The chain links TRBV10-3 to TRBJ2-7; perhaps TRBD2 as D (6 bases). The V gene lost 6 bases and the J gene lost 5 bases, with 11 bases spanning the gap. The CDR3 covers 12 residues. Germline values: CDR1 ENHRY, CDR2 SYGVKD. As DNA, the CDR3 is TGTGCCATCAGGCAGACTAGGGACGAGCAGTACTTC. It specifies CAIRQTRDEQYF.

The chain employs TRBV4-1 and TRBJ2-7; 12 nucleotides match TRBD2. Per germline, CDR1 MGHRA and CDR2 YSYEKL. The CDR3 has 22 residues. The V and J ends lost 5 bases and 7 bases, in that order; junction bases with no gene match: 30. The CDR3 here is CASSSHGQGSETSGGPRREQYF. The CDR3 nucleotides read TGCGCCAGCAGCTCTCACGGACAGGGGTCCGAGACTAGCGGGGGCCCTAGACGGGAGCAGTACTTC.

The chain is built from TRBV12-5 and TRBJ2-1; possibly TRBD2 for D (5 bases). This CDR3 region has 14 residues. Germline V CDR1 and CDR2: LGHNT, FRNRAP. Trimming shortened V by 3 bases and J by 0 bases, and 6 bases separated the two germline ends. The CDR3 is CASGFGSSYNEQFF. The CDR3 DNA reads as TGTGCTAGTGGTTTTGGGAGCTCCTACAATGAGCAGTTCTTC.

The chain combines TRBV7-3 with TRBJ2-1; D might be TRBD1 or TRBD2, each matching 5 bases. CDR1 is SGHTA and CDR2 is FQGTGA in the germline V gene. Trimming cost V 5 bases and J 5 bases, with 16 bases left between them. This CDR3 spans 15 amino acids. CDR3: CASSPRSGDHNEQFF. In DNA form, the CDR3 reads TGTGCCAGCAGCCCTCGGTCCGGGGACCACAATGAGCAGTTCTTC.

The genes are TRBV5-1 and TRBJ2-1; D possibly matches TRBD1 or TRBD2 (6 bases each). Deletions cut 2 bases from V and 9 bases from J, with 15 bases between. The CDR3 has 14 residues. Germline-derived CDR1 and CDR2 are SGHRS and YFSETQ. Here the CDR3 reads CASSFDGGGREQFF. The CDR3 DNA is TGCGCCAGCAGCTTTGATGGAGGGGGTCGTGAGCAGTTCTTC.

The chain recombines TRBV11-2 with TRBJ2-6; 9 bases line up with TRBD1. The trim removed 0 bases at V and 3 bases at J, leaving 6 bases unmatched. The CDR3 consists of 18 residues. Germline CDR1 reads SGHAT; CDR2 reads FQNNGV. CDR3 in amino acids: CASSLEEGQGFGANVLTF. CDR3 sequence (DNA): TGTGCCAGCAGCTTAGAGGAGGGACAGGGATTTGGGGCCAACGTCCTGACTTTC. Supplemented by reference TRBV11-2 and TRBJ2-6, the full variable domain reads EAGVAQSPRYKIIEKRQSVAFWCNPISGHATLYWYQQILGQGPKLLIQFQNNGVVDDSQLPKDRFSAERLKGVDSTLKIQPAKLEDSAVYLCASSLEEGQGFGANVLTFGAGSRLTVL.

About this clone itself: At one end the junction does not follow the germline gene, possibly because of a read error. V gene TRBV5-1 combines with J gene TRBJ2-7, with 7 bases matching TRBD1. The CDR3 runs to 15 residues. Germline values: CDR1 SGHRS, CDR2 YFSETQ. The CDR3 DNA is TGCGCCAGCAGCAATAAAAGGACAGGCTCCTCCGAGCAGTACTTC. It codes for CASSNKRTGSSEQYF.

V and J are TRBV5-1 and TRBJ2-3, with D maybe TRBD2 (5 bases). V gave up 0 bases and J gave up 6 bases, with 11 bases separating them. CDR3 length equals 14 residues. CDR1 is SGHRS, CDR2 YFSETQ, per germline. In DNA, the CDR3 is TGCGCCAGCAGCTTGGGGCTAGCTGTCGATACGCAGTATTTT. This encodes CASSLGLAVDTQYF. Full variable domain (outside the CDR3, taken from reference TRBV5-1 and TRBJ2-3): KAGVTQTPRYLIKTRGQQVTLSCSPISGHRSVSWYQQTPGQGLQFLFEYFSETQRNKGNFPGRFSGRQFSNSRSEMNVSTLELGDSALYLCASSLGLAVDTQYFGPGTRLTVL.

V is TRBV7-6 and J is TRBJ2-2; D gene ambiguous. There are 14 residues in the CDR3. Per the germline V gene, CDR1 is SGHVS and CDR2 is FNYEAQ. Trimming shortened V by 5 bases and J by 1 base, and 8 bases separated the two germline ends. The CDR3 is CASSLSKNTGELFF. CDR3 coding DNA: TGTGCCAGCAGCCTATCTAAGAACACCGGGGAGCTGTTTTTT. The entire variable domain, with the rest obtained from reference TRBV7-6 and TRBJ2-2, is as follows: GAGVSQSPRYKVTKRGQDVALRCDPISGHVSLYWYRQALGQGPEFLTYFNYEAQQDKSGLPNDRFSAERPEGSISTLTIQRTEQRDSAMYRCASSLSKNTGELFFGEGSRLTVL.

The rearrangement uses TRBV6-2 or TRBV6-3 and TRBJ2-3; 9 bases align to TRBD1. Germline trimming cut 8 bases from V and 4 bases from J; bases unmatched to any gene: 7. Germline loops: CDR1 MNHEY, CDR2 SVGEGT. The CDR3 spans 14 residues. CDR3 residues: CASRPGQGADTQYF. CDR3 in DNA: TGTGCCAGCCGCCCGGGACAGGGCGCAGATACGCAGTATTTT.

This sequence joins TRBV27 and TRBJ1-4; no definite D call. Germline V gene lookup returns CDR1 MNHEY and CDR2 SMNVEV (reference sequence). The CDR3 consists of 14 residues. Trimming pared 3 bases from V and 8 bases from J, leaving 13 bases between. DNA for the CDR3: TGTGCCAGCAGTTTCGGACGCTTGGGGGAAAAACTGTTTTTT. Translation gives CASSFGRLGEKLFF.

The chain is built from TRBV11-1 and TRBJ2-5; the D is unclear. V dropped 3 bases and J dropped 5 bases, with 7 bases sitting between them. The CDR3 runs 12 residues. The germline V gene has CDR1 SGHAT and CDR2 FQDESV (reference sequence). CDR3 amino acids: CASSLGRETQYF. CDR3 sequence (DNA): TGTGCCAGCAGCTTGGGTAGGGAGACCCAGTACTTC.

The rearrangement joins TRBV7-8 to TRBJ2-4; D remains unclear. This CDR3 is 15 amino acids long. Trimming took 2 bases from V and 4 from J, leaving 12 bases between them. The germline V gene encodes CDR1 SGHVS and CDR2 FQNEAQ. Here the CDR3 DNA reads TGTGCCAGCAGCTTATGGGCAGGAGATAAAAACATTCAGTACTTC. Translated, it gives CASSLWAGDKNIQYF.

This rearrangement joins TRBV3-1 (or the pseudogene TRBV3-2) to TRBJ2-3; D could derive from TRBD1 or TRBD2 (5 bases each). This CDR3 is built from 15 residues. The germline V gene has CDR1 LGHDT and CDR2 YNNKEL (reference sequence). V lost 1 base and J lost 2, with 10 bases in between. CDR3 DNA sequence: TGTGCCAGCAGCCAAGCGGGACCGCTCACAGATACGCAGTATTTT. It encodes CASSQAGPLTDTQYF.

The chain has TRBV3-1 (or the pseudogene TRBV3-2) and TRBJ2-7; 10 nucleotides match TRBD2. Looked up from germline, CDR1 is LGHDT and CDR2 is YNNKEL (reference sequence). The CDR3 covers 17 residues. Germline trimming cut 4 bases from V and 2 bases from J; bases unmatched to any gene: 11. CDR3 in amino acids: CASSLSRGSGGAYEQYF. For the CDR3, the DNA is TGTGCCAGCAGCCTATCCCGGGGGAGCGGGGGGGCCTACGAGCAGTACTTC.

The CDR3 is CASSATNQGSGQPQHF. The CDR3 nucleotides read TGTGCCAGCAGTGCAACCAACCAGGGATCAGGACAGCCCCAGCATTTT. This chain links TRBV6-1 with TRBJ1-5, with D possibly matching TRBD1 (5 bases). V was trimmed by 4 bases and J by 7 bases, leaving 20 bases between them. This CDR3 has 16 amino acids. The V gene's germline CDR1 is MNHNS and CDR2 SASEGT.